Listed below are T cell receptor beta chains from one sample, sequenced in a study of long-term antiretroviral therapy in people with HIV. TCRdb's table, derived via immunoSEQ multiplex PCR, lists solely in-frame clones and lacks some. The sample has about 28,000 clones, 85% to 95% seen once. This material consisted of unsorted PBMCs, taken 5.3 years after starting antiretroviral therapy. Receptor source: a man over 45 with HIV. The CDR3 runs from the conserved cysteine through the conserved F or W. The D gene is left open where the match is weak. Only some rows state a clone size, as once, few, many or a class for expanded clones.

TRBV28	NA	TRBD1	TRBJ1-1	CASSATGWVTEAFF	TGTGCCAGCAGTGCGACAGGGTGGGTCACTGAAGCTTTCTTT
TRBV5-8	NA	NA	TRBJ1-5	CASSFGQNQPQHF	TGTGCCAGCAGCTTCGGACAGAATCAGCCCCAGCATTTT
TRBV6-5	once	NA	TRBJ2-5	CASSRHSGIGETQYF	TGTGCCAGCAGTCGTCATTCGGGGATAGGAGAGACCCAGTACTTC
TRBV7-2	NA	TRBD2	TRBJ2-2	CASSLVWTSGGAHGELFF	TGTGCCAGCAGCTTAGTCTGGACTAGCGGGGGGGCCCACGGGGAGCTGTTTTTT
TRBV7-2	NA	TRBD1	TRBJ1-1	CASSPRQGGLGTEAFF	TGTGCCAGCAGCCCCCGACAGGGGGGTTTGGGTACTGAAGCTTTCTTT
TRBV30	NA	NA	TRBJ2-1	CAWMSAETYNEQFF	TGTGCCTGGATGTCGGCGGAAACCTACAATGAGCAGTTCTTC
TRBV7-8	few	NA	TRBJ2-7	CASSQMMGSYEQYF	TGTGCCAGCAGCCAAATGATGGGATCCTACGAGCAGTACTTC
TRBV7-9	NA	NA	TRBJ1-2	CASSSEYGYTF	TGTGCCAGCAGCTCCGAGTATGGCTACACCTTC
TRBV10-3	NA	NA	TRBJ1-4	CAIRTDTNEKLFF	TGTGCCATCCGGACAGATACGAATGAAAAACTGTTTTTT
TRBV18	NA	NA	TRBJ2-1	CASSPIGLSSSYNEQFF	TGTGCCAGCTCACCAATAGGACTCTCGAGCTCCTACAATGAGCAGTTCTTC
TRBV29-1	NA	NA	TRBJ2-7	CSVGGRVTYEQYF	TGCAGCGTTGGGGGTCGGGTTACCTACGAGCAGTACTTC
TRBV4-3	NA	NA	TRBJ2-7	CASSQEFHGYEQYF	TGCGCCAGCAGCCAAGAATTCCATGGGTACGAGCAGTACTTC
TRBV2	few	NA	TRBJ1-6	CASSHRFDSPLHF	TGTGCCAGCAGTCACAGGTTTGATTCACCCCTCCACTTT
TRBV4-1	NA	NA	TRBJ1-6	CASSQVPGPNSPLHF	TGCGCCAGCAGCCAAGTCCCGGGACCTAATTCACCCCTCCACTTT
TRBV7-9	NA	TRBD1	TRBJ1-1	CASRYSSTGGMNTEAFF	TGTGCCAGCAGGTACAGTTCGACAGGGGGTATGAACACTGAAGCTTTCTTT
TRBV4-3	NA	TRBD2	TRBJ2-1	CASSQDPLVSGGRNEQFF	TGCGCCAGCAGCCAAGATCCCCTCGTTAGCGGGGGCCGAAATGAGCAGTTCTTC
TRBV5-6	NA	TRBD1	TRBJ2-3	CASSRRDRGYFGGADTQYF	TGTGCCAGCAGCCGCCGGGACAGGGGGTATTTTGGGGGTGCAGATACGCAGTATTTT
TRBV9	NA	TRBD2	TRBJ2-2	CASSVVASGGSGELFF	TGTGCCAGCAGCGTAGTGGCTAGCGGGGGGTCCGGGGAGCTGTTTTTT
TRBV30	NA	NA	TRBJ1-3	CAWSSLDTIYF	TGTGCCTGGAGTTCTCTGGACACCATATATTTT
TRBV2	NA	TRBD2	TRBJ2-7	CASSAQLASYEQYF	TGTGCCAGCAGTGCCCAACTAGCGTCCTACGAGCAGTACTTC
TRBV19	NA	TRBD1	TRBJ1-6	CASSSSDRGQNSPLHF	TGTGCCAGTAGTAGCTCGGACAGGGGCCAGAATTCACCCCTCCACTTT
TRBV19	once	NA	TRBJ2-1	CASSIGGDNEQFF	TGTGCCAGTAGTATCGGAGGGGACAATGAGCAGTTCTTC
TRBV30	NA	NA	TRBJ1-2	CAWSVPGSAWNYGYTF	TGTGCCTGGAGTGTACCAGGGTCCGCTTGGAACTATGGCTACACCTTC
TRBV7-9	large	NA	TRBJ2-7	CASSYSARGDDEQYF	TGTGCCAGCAGCTATAGCGCCAGGGGCGACGACGAGCAGTACTTC
TRBV19	NA	NA	TRBJ1-2	CASGDQEFYGYTF	TGTGCCAGCGGGGATCAGGAGTTCTATGGCTACACCTTC
TRBV5-5	NA	NA	TRBJ1-2	CASSLTAGNYGYTF	TGTGCCAGCAGCTTAACTGCGGGTAACTATGGCTACACCTTC
TRBV5-1	NA	TRBD2	TRBJ2-3	CASSAAGGTQYF	TGCGCCAGCAGCGCTGCGGGGGGCACGCAGTATTTT
TRBV7-2	NA	TRBD2	TRBJ2-5	CASSLDARGNQETQYF	TGTGCCAGCAGCTTAGACGCGCGGGGGAATCAAGAGACCCAGTACTTC